The clone carrying this T cell receptor (beta chain) was counted at least ten times. Its specificity is unknown. Using unique molecular identifiers, the investigators prepared the TCRbeta library. Via MiXCR, TCRdb re-called the PCR reads, giving one row per CDR3 protein. The sample yields roughly 490,000 distinct CDR3 sequences, 10% to 12% seen once. The sample originates from a study of T-cell reconstitution after alpha-beta-depleted transplantation in children. Broader study findings: T cells produced anew were the main source of T-cell counts and diversity one year after transplant. Several hundred expanded graft clones reportedly were the source of alpha-beta T cells about two months after transplant.

CDR3 size: 14 residues. Looked up from germline, CDR1 is SGHTA and CDR2 is FQGNSA. Trimming removed 3 bases at V and 1 base at J, with 6 bases between. The TCR sequence derives from a female patient aged 2-10 years who had a stem cell transplant for aplastic anemia, so the T cells may come from the graft donor. This sample comprised PBMCs, mostly from graft donor cells, obtained 180 days after TCRalphabeta/CD19-depleted stem cell transplant. The gene calls are TRBV7-2 and TRBJ2-2; D unresolved. The CDR3: CASSLGRNTGELFF. The CDR3 nucleotides are TGTGCCAGCAGCTTGGGCAGGAACACCGGGGAGCTGTTTTTT.